This T cell receptor beta chain was sequenced during a study of T cell repertoires in cytomegalovirus infection. The J segment lost 8 bases and the V segment lost 3 bases, leaving 2 bases of the junction unmatched. Per germline, CDR1 SGHRS and CDR2 YFSETQ. CDR3 length: 13 residues. MiXCR, applied by TCRdb to the reads, yields one record per CDR3 protein. The sample holds about 300,000 distinct CDR3 sequences, approximately 8.9% seen once. This clonotype was counted many times. This clonotype was sampled from a human donor in good health (CMV status not recorded). Some clones in this sample may be carry-over from other donors' samples. The sample comprised PBMCs. The chain employs TRBV5-1 and TRBJ1-2, with 12 positions matching TRBD1. For the CDR3, the DNA is TGCGCCAGCAGCTCGGGACAGGGGGCAGGCTACACCTTC. As protein: CASSSGQGAGYTF.